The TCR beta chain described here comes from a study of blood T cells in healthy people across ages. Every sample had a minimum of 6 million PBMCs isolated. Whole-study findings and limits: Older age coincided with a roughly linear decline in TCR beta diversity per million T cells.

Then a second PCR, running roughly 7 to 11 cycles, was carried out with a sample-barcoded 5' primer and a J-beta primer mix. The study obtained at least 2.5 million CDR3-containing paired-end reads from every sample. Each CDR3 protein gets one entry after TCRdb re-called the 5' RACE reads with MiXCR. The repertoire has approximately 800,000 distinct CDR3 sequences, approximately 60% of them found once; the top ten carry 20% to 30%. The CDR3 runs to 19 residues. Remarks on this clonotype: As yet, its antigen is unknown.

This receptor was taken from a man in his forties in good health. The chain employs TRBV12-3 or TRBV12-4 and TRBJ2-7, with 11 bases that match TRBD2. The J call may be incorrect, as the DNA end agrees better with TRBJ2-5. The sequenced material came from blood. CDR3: CASSPFGRLAGSRAETQYF. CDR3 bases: TGTGCCAGCAGTCCCTTCGGGAGACTAGCGGGGAGTCGGGCAGAGACCCAGTACTTC.